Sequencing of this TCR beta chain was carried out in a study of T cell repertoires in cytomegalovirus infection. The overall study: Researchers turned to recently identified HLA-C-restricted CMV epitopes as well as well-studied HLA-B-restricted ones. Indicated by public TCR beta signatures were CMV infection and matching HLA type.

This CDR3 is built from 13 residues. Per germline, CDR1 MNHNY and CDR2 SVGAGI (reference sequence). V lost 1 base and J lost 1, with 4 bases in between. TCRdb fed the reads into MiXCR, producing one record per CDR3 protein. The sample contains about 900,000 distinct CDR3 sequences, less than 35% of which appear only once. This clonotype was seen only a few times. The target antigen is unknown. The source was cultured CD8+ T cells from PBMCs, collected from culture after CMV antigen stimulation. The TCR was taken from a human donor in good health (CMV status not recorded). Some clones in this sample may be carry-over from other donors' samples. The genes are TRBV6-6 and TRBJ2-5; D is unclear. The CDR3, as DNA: TGTGCCAGCAGTTACTGGGGCCAAGAGACCCAGTACTTC. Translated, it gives CASSYWGQETQYF.